Listed below are T cell receptor beta chains from one sample, sequenced in a study of shared clonotypes between healthy human individuals. TCRdb keeps only in-frame clones here, not all; method: immunoSEQ multiplex PCR. The sample has about 2.3 million clones; 85% to 95% are singletons. Specimen: naive CD4+ T cells from PBMCs. The receptors were sampled from a young man in good health. Some clones in this sample may be carry-over from other donors' samples. The CDR3 runs from the conserved cysteine through the conserved F or W. The D gene is left open where the match is weak. Clone size is given for some rows only: seen once, a few or many times, or a class if the clone is expanded.

j_call clone_size cdr3_length v_call d_call cdr3_aa cdr3_nt
TRBJ2-5 . 14 TRBV27 . CASSPIASRETQYF TGTGCCAGCAGTCCAATTGCGAGTCGGGAGACCCAGTACTTC
TRBJ2-7 . 13 TRBV27 TRBD1 CAGDRGPFYEQYF TGTGCCGGCGACAGGGGACCCTTCTACGAGCAGTACTTC
TRBJ2-2 . 15 TRBV28 . CASTFRAPNTGELFF TGTGCCAGCACCTTCCGGGCCCCAAACACCGGGGAGCTGTTTTTT
TRBJ2-2 . 14 TRBV27 TRBD2 CASPLGGVTGELFF TGTGCCAGCCCCCTGGGAGGGGTGACCGGGGAGCTGTTTTTT
TRBJ2-7 . 14 TRBV5-1 TRBD1 CASSLARGLYEQYF TGCGCCAGCAGCTTGGCCAGGGGGCTATACGAGCAGTACTTC
TRBJ2-3 . 11 TRBV20-1 . CSAGTVDTQYF TGCAGTGCTGGCACAGTAGATACGCAGTATTTT
TRBJ1-2 . 14 TRBV25-1 . CASSGARSKYGYTF TGTGCCAGCAGTGGGGCACGGAGTAAGTATGGCTACACCTTC
TRBJ2-2 . 13 TRBV19 . CASSPRGDGELFF TGTGCCAGTAGTCCCCGAGGAGACGGGGAGCTGTTTTTT
TRBJ2-1 . 14 TRBV6-5 . CASSYWVSGHEQFF TGTGCCAGCAGTTACTGGGTCTCAGGGCATGAGCAGTTCTTC
TRBJ2-1 . 13 TRBV27 TRBD2 CASSLSAGGEQFF TGTGCCAGCAGTTTATCGGCGGGGGGTGAGCAGTTCTTC
TRBJ2-5 . 14 TRBV25-1 . CASSVGRGRETQYF TGTGCCAGCAGCGTCGGCAGGGGTCGAGAGACCCAGTACTTC
TRBJ2-4 . 15 TRBV19 . CASSPGTLAKNIQYF TGTGCCAGTAGTCCGGGGACGCTAGCCAAAAACATTCAGTACTTC
TRBJ2-7 . 16 TRBV4-1 TRBD1 CASSQDLSGGVHEQYF TGCGCCAGCAGCCAAGATTTATCAGGGGGCGTCCACGAGCAGTACTTC
TRBJ2-7 . 12 TRBV5-5 . CASSFVPYEQYF TGTGCCAGCAGCTTTGTCCCCTACGAGCAGTACTTC
TRBJ2-3 . 15 TRBV6-6 TRBD1 CASRPGQGWTDTQYF TGTGCCAGCAGACCGGGACAGGGGTGGACAGATACGCAGTATTTT
TRBJ2-7 . 14 TRBV7-9 . CASSSSGAPYEQYF TGTGCCAGCAGCTCGTCGGGGGCCCCCTACGAGCAGTACTTC
TRBJ2-5 . 15 TRBV7-3 . CASSKNGGQQETQYF TGTGCCAGCAGCAAAAACGGGGGACAACAAGAGACCCAGTACTTC
TRBJ2-6 . 13 TRBV9 . CASRRSGANVLTF TGTGCCAGCAGGCGGTCTGGGGCCAACGTCCTGACTTTC
TRBJ2-1 . 16 TRBV27 TRBD1 CASSTTGTGEVGRQFF TGTGCCAGCAGTACCACCGGGACAGGGGAGGTCGGAAGGCAGTTCTTC
TRBJ1-3 . 15 TRBV2 TRBD1 CASSVDRVAGNTIYF TGTGCCAGCAGTGTGGACAGGGTGGCGGGAAACACCATATATTTT
TRBJ1-1 . 16 TRBV6-1 TRBD1 CASSEAGQGLNTEAFF TGTGCCAGCAGTGAAGCGGGACAGGGGTTGAACACTGAAGCTTTCTTT
TRBJ2-5 . 10 TRBV20-1 TRBD2 CSAGGETQYF TGCAGTGCCGGGGGGGAGACCCAGTACTTC
TRBJ2-1 . 13 TRBV4-1 . CASSPTQRREQFF TGCGCCAGCAGCCCCACCCAACGCCGCGAGCAGTTCTTC
TRBJ1-5 once 15 TRBV19 . CASSIEQGRNQPQHF TGTGCCAGTAGTATAGAGCAGGGACGCAATCAGCCCCAGCATTTT
TRBJ2-7 . 16 TRBV9 . CASSAEPGRTVGEQYF TGTGCCAGCAGCGCAGAGCCGGGACGGACCGTGGGGGAGCAGTACTTC
TRBJ2-3 . 17 TRBV4-1 . CASSQDIGISRTDTQYF TGCGCCAGCAGCCAAGATATCGGCATCTCTCGCACAGATACGCAGTATTTT
TRBJ1-2 . 15 TRBV30 TRBD1 CAWSVRGDSNYGYTF TGTGCCTGGAGTGTACGGGGGGACAGCAACTATGGCTACACCTTC
TRBJ1-1 few 14 TRBV4-2 TRBD1 CAIGTGVGNTEAFF TGTGCCATTGGGACAGGGGTTGGGAACACTGAAGCTTTCTTT
TRBJ2-3 . 16 TRBV5-1 . CASSTDPTRITDTQYF TGCGCCAGCAGCACTGACCCGACGCGGATCACAGATACGCAGTATTTT
TRBJ1-6 . 12 TRBV7-2 . CASSLGYGVLHF TGTGCCAGCAGCTTAGGCTATGGGGTCCTCCACTTT
TRBJ1-5 . 12 TRBV11-2 . CASSLLGQPQHF TGTGCCAGCAGCCTGCTGGGTCAGCCCCAGCATTTT
TRBJ2-1 . 15 TRBV11-2 . CASSLIRGSYNEQFF TGTGCCAGCAGCTTAATCCGGGGCTCCTACAATGAGCAGTTCTTC
TRBJ2-7 . 15 TRBV6-1 TRBD2 CATGRLAGGSYEQYF TGTGCCACAGGCCGCCTAGCGGGCGGCTCCTACGAGCAGTACTTC
TRBJ2-5 . 13 TRBV6-5 . CASSPGGVETQYF TGTGCCAGCAGCCCAGGGGGGGTGGAGACCCAGTACTTC
TRBJ2-1 . 11 TRBV20-1 . CSAGPYNEQFF TGCAGTGCAGGGCCCTACAATGAGCAGTTCTTC
TRBJ2-7 . 14 TRBV5-1 . CASSQGTYPYEQYF TGCGCCAGCAGCCAAGGGACGTACCCCTACGAGCAGTACTTC
TRBJ2-2 . 16 TRBV27 TRBD2 CASGREGLAAPGELFF TGTGCCAGCGGACGAGAGGGACTAGCGGCGCCCGGGGAGCTGTTTTTT
TRBJ2-7 . 14 TRBV5-1 . CASRREGLSYEQYF TGCGCCAGCCGACGAGAGGGACTCTCCTACGAGCAGTACTTC
TRBJ2-1 . 17 TRBV15 . CATSVLLGGLGNNEQFF TGTGCCACCAGCGTCCTCCTGGGGGGGCTCGGGAACAATGAGCAGTTCTTC
TRBJ1-2 . 12 TRBV28 . CASAWDDYGYTF TGTGCCAGCGCGTGGGATGACTATGGCTACACCTTC
TRBJ1-1 once 10 TRBV25-1 . CASRNTEAFF TGTGCCAGCAGGAACACTGAAGCTTTCTTT
TRBJ2-5 . 15 TRBV9 . CASSPGGGTSETQYF TGTGCCAGCAGCCCAGGAGGGGGTACTAGCGAGACCCAGTACTTC